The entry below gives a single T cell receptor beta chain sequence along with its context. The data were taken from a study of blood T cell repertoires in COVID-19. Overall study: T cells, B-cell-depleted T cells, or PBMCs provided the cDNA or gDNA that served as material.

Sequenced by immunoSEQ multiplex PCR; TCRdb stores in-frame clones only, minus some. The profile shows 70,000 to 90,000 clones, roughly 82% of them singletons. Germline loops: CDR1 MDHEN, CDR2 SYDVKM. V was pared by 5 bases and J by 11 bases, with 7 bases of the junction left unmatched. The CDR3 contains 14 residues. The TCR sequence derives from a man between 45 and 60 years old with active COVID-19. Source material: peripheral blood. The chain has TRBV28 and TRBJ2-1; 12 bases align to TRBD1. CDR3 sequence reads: CASSTGTGGPKQFF. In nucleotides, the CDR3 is TGTGCCAGCAGTACCGGGACAGGGGGCCCAAAGCAGTTCTTC.